This T cell receptor (beta chain) was captured by sequencing in a study of T cell responses to AZD1222 COVID-19 vaccine. Findings and limits, study-wide: The repertoires were collected only after the peak T cell response. Possibly, clonal diversity was underestimated; donors were largely white British and included more females. Compared with day 0, the breadth and depth of the Spike-specific TCR repertoire rose significantly after two doses of AZD1222. With dominance at 160-218 and 743-854, vaccine-associated CD4 TCRs spanned spike.

In the case of this clone: What it binds is unknown.

Repertoires were generated with immunoSEQ multiplex PCR, while TCRdb's copy carries only in-frame clones and drops some. The data contain fewer than 80,000 clones, 79% of them singletons. Looked up from germline, CDR1 is MNHEY and CDR2 is SVGAGI. V lost 4 bases, J lost 0 bases, and 10 bases lay in between. This CDR3 is 15 amino acids long. This chain joins TRBV6-5 and TRBJ1-5; tentatively, D is TRBD1 (5 bases). Material: peripheral blood, obtained on day 0 of MenACWY control vaccination. The TCR sequence derives from an adult in good health. The CDR3, as DNA: TGTGCCAGCAGTTCAGGACACCTTAGCAATCAGCCCCAGCATTTT. This codes for CASSSGHLSNQPQHF.